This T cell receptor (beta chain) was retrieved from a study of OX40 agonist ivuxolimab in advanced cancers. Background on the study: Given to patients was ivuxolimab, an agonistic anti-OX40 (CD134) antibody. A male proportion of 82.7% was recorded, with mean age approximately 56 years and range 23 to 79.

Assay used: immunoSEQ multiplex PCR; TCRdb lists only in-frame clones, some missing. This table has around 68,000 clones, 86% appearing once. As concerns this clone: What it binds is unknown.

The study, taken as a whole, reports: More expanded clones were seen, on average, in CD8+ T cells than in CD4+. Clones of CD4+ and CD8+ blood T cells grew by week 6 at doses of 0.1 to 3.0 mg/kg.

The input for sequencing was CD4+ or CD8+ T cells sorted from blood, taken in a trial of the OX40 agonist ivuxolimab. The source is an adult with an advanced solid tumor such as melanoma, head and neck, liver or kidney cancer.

The CDR3 reads CASSLHYEQYF. The CDR3 DNA reads TGTGCCAGCAGTCTCCACTACGAGCAGTACTTC. This chain joins TRBV27 and TRBJ2-7; D ambiguous. From germline, CDR1 is MNHEY and CDR2 SMNVEV (reference sequence). V was clipped by 5 bases and J by 3 bases, with 5 bases between them. There are 11 residues in the CDR3.